This TCR beta chain was recovered during a study of siplizumab effects on memory and regulatory T cells. The V gene's germline CDR1 is SGHRS and CDR2 YFSETQ. The V gene end was trimmed by 3 bases and the J gene end by 2 bases; junction bases not matched to a gene: 5. The CDR3 contains 15 residues. This clone is a singleton in its sample. Its specificity is unknown. Sequencing of each sample assayed around 10^5 TCR templates. Sequencing used immunoSEQ multiplex PCR; TCRdb keeps in-frame clones, though not all of them. The repertoire holds about 120,000 clones, with around 93% as singletons. Findings and caveats of the study: Siplizumab significantly lowered the alloreactive sequences that could be traced to unstimulated CD4+ memory cells.

The origin of this receptor is a human donor in good health. The chain joins TRBV5-1 to TRBJ2-5; TRBD2 matches 9 bases. Specimen: non-Treg CD4+ T cells sorted from blood. CDR3 protein: CASSSRLAGQETQYF. CDR3 sequence (DNA): TGCGCCAGCAGCTCCCGTCTAGCGGGGCAAGAGACCCAGTACTTC.